The 6 T cell receptor beta chains presented below share a single source sample, sequenced in a study of blood T cell repertoires in COVID-19. Generated by immunoSEQ multiplex PCR, the TCRdb table keeps only in-frame clones and is missing some. The table records approximately 96,000 clones, more than 90% of them present only once. Sample: peripheral blood. The source of these receptors is a man between 60 and 70 years old with acute or convalescent COVID-19.

V gene TRBV19 combines with J gene TRBJ1-5; no firm D call. The CDR3 is 15 residues long. Trimming removed 3 bases from V and 0 bases from J, with 9 bases in between. Germline assignment: CDR1 LNHDA and CDR2 SQIVND (reference sequence). The CDR3, as DNA: TGTGCCAGTAGTATCCGGGAATATAGCAATCAGCCCCAGCATTTT. Translated, it gives CASSIREYSNQPQHF.

This chain uses TRBV29-1 with TRBJ2-7; 8 bases align to TRBD1. In germline, CDR1 is SQVTM, CDR2 ANQGSEA. Trimming cost V 3 bases and J 6 bases; bases outside gene matches: 7. The CDR3 has 13 amino acids. The CDR3 spells CSVDSQGAGEQYF. The DNA of the CDR3 is TGCAGCGTTGATTCGCAGGGGGCCGGCGAGCAGTACTTC.

Only one count was recorded for this clone. This rearrangement joins TRBV18 to TRBJ1-3; 8 bases fit TRBD1. The length of the CDR3 is 14 residues. The V gene end was trimmed by 3 bases and the J gene end by 4 bases; junction bases not matched to a gene: 2. The germline V gene has CDR1 KGHSH and CDR2 LQKENI. The CDR3 DNA follows: TGTGCCAGCTCACCGACAGGGGCAGGAAACACCATATATTTT. Translation: CASSPTGAGNTIYF.

The chain links TRBV5-8 to TRBJ2-3; tentative D call: TRBD2 (5 bases). This CDR3 contains 13 residues. The V and J ends lost 7 bases and 4 bases respectively, with 13 bases between them. Germline V gives CDR1 SGHTS, CDR2 YDEGEE. The CDR3 nucleotides are TGTGCCAGCCTCCGGGGTAGGGCAGATACGCAGTATTTT. Its protein is CASLRGRADTQYF.

In its sample, this clone was seen a few times. Other DNA sequences of this sample code for an identical CDR3. The chain joins TRBV6-5 to TRBJ1-6; D is unresolved. CDR1 is MNHEY, CDR2 SVGAGI, per germline. The V gene lost 4 bases and the J gene lost 8 bases, with 12 bases spanning the gap. This CDR3 is 14 amino acids long. The CDR3 loop reads CASSSSRRDSPLHF. CDR3 DNA: TGTGCCAGCAGTTCAAGTAGAAGAGATTCACCCCTCCACTTT.

The chain carries TRBV13 and TRBJ2-3; 8 bases fit TRBD1. V lost 5 bases and J lost 3; bases outside the gene matches: 10. Germline assignment: CDR1 PRHDT and CDR2 FYEKMQ (reference sequence). The CDR3 consists of 16 residues. CDR3 bases: TGTGCCAGCAGCCGGACAGGGCAACTAGGGACAGATACGCAGTATTTT. Translating gives CASSRTGQLGTDTQYF.